These 9 T cell receptor beta chains share one sample of origin, sequenced in a study of blood T cell repertoires in COVID-19. This table comes from immunoSEQ multiplex PCR, and its TCRdb copy is limited to in-frame clones, with some not included. The sample yields 390,000 or so clones, 75% to 90% seen once. The sequenced sample was PBMCs or T cells enriched from blood (not recorded which). These receptor sequences come from a woman aged 45 to 65 who had recovered from COVID-19.

This sequence joins TRBV5-1 and TRBJ1-2; 9 positions match TRBD1. The CDR3 is 14 amino acids. Unmatched junction bases numbered 5, after V lost 2 bases and J lost 6 bases. CDR1 is SGHRS and CDR2 is YFSETQ in the germline V gene. The CDR3 reads CASSLGQGRDGYTF. CDR3 nucleotide sequence: TGCGCCAGCAGCTTAGGACAGGGGAGGGATGGCTACACCTTC.

As for this clone: Distinct nucleotide sequences in the sample also encode this CDR3. The chain has TRBV30 and TRBJ2-7, with D perhaps TRBD2 (6 bases). V was pared by 0 bases and J by 3 bases, with 9 bases between. The CDR3 runs to 13 residues. In germline, CDR1 is GTSNPN, CDR2 SVGIG (reference sequence). Written as DNA, the CDR3 is TGTGCCTGGAGTGTGGGGACTGACTACGAGCAGTACTTC. The encoded protein is CAWSVGTDYEQYF.

The chain recombines TRBV20-1 with TRBJ2-3, with D perhaps matching TRBD2 (5 bases). Germline loops: CDR1 DFQATT, CDR2 SNEGSKA (reference sequence). The CDR3 has 15 amino acids. Trimming pared 3 bases from V and 4 bases from J, leaving 17 bases between. The CDR3 DNA reads TGCAGTGCTAGTATTCTGGACTCCCTTGCAGATACGCAGTATTTT. It is translated as CSASILDSLADTQYF.

The V and J genes are TRBV7-8 and TRBJ2-5; D is undetermined. Germline V lookup: CDR1 SGHVS, CDR2 FQNEAQ. The CDR3 loop spans 12 amino acids. Trimming shortened V by 5 bases and J by 7 bases, and 11 bases separated the two germline ends. The CDR3 spells CASSGLYGTQYF. DNA for the CDR3: TGTGCCAGCAGCGGGCTATACGGGACCCAGTACTTC. The entire variable domain, with the rest obtained from reference TRBV7-8 and TRBJ2-5, is as follows: GAGVSQSPRYKVAKRGQDVALRCDPISGHVSLFWYQQALGQGPEFLTYFQNEAQLDKSGLPSDRFFAERPEGSVSTLKIQRTQQEDSAVYLCASSGLYGTQYFGPGTRLLVL.

The rearrangement uses TRBV5-4 and TRBJ1-2; no reliable D call. The CDR3 runs 14 residues. Germline CDR1 reads SGHNT; CDR2 reads YYREEE (reference sequence). Trimming removed 4 bases at V and 6 bases at J, with 16 bases between. CDR3 nucleotides: TGTGCCAGCAGCACGGCGGGAGGCGGGGATGGCTACACCTTC. This sequence encodes CASSTAGGGDGYTF.

The rearrangement joins TRBV5-4 to TRBJ2-5; the match to TRBD1 covers 7 bases. Germline values: CDR1 SGHNT, CDR2 YYREEE (reference sequence). V was pared by 0 bases and J by 1 base, with 6 bases of the junction left unmatched. This CDR3 has 16 residues. The CDR3 DNA reads TGTGCCAGCAGCTTGGACCTGGGACAGCTCCAAGAGACCCAGTACTTC. This codes for CASSLDLGQLQETQYF. Full variable domain (outside the CDR3, taken from reference TRBV5-4 and TRBJ2-5): ETGVTQSPTHLIKTRGQQVTLRCSSQSGHNTVSWYQQALGQGPQFIFQYYREEENGRGNFPPRFSGLQFPNYSSELNVNALELDDSALYLCASSLDLGQLQETQYFGPGTRLLVL.

This chain links TRBV30 with TRBJ1-2; 7 bases align to TRBD1. J gave up 8 bases and V 3 bases, and 9 bases lay outside the gene matches. The CDR3 loop spans 13 amino acids. Germline V gene lookup returns CDR1 GTSNPN and CDR2 SVGIG (reference sequence). In DNA, the CDR3 is TGTGCCTGGAGCCCGACAGGGAATAGAGGCTACACCTTC. Translating gives CAWSPTGNRGYTF.

This clone was seen a single time. This chain joins TRBV7-9 and TRBJ1-2; 9 bases fit TRBD1. CDR1 SEHNR and CDR2 FQNEAQ come from the germline V gene (reference sequence). With 5 bases clipped from V and 6 bases from J, the junction kept 4 bases outside the gene matches. This CDR3 spans 13 amino acids. The CDR3 loop reads CASSRDRADGYTF. In DNA form, the CDR3 reads TGTGCCAGCAGCCGGGACAGGGCGGATGGCTACACCTTC. Looking up the rest from reference TRBV7-9 and TRBJ1-2 gives the full variable domain: DTGVSQNPRHKITKRGQNVTFRCDPISEHNRLYWYRQTLGQGPEFLTYFQNEAQLEKSRLLSDRFSAERPKGSFSTLEIQRTEQGDSAMYLCASSRDRADGYTFGSGTRLTVV.

The genes are TRBV15 and TRBJ1-2, with D uncertain. Germline CDR1 reads LNHNV; CDR2 reads YYDKDF (reference sequence). V lost 1 base and J 4 bases, leaving 13 bases between the germline ends. The CDR3 loop spans 15 amino acids. This CDR3 reads CATSRGDPTRYGYTF. CDR3 bases: TGTGCCACCAGCAGAGGTGATCCTACTCGCTATGGCTACACCTTC. Full variable domain (missing parts from reference TRBV15 and TRBJ1-2): DAMVIQNPRYQVTQFGKPVTLSCSQTLNHNVMYWYQQKSSQAPKLLFHYYDKDFNNEADTPDNFQSRRPNTSFCFLDIRSPGLGDTAMYLCATSRGDPTRYGYTFGSGTRLTVV.